Each of the 30 T cell receptor beta chains below was sequenced from the same sample in a study of T cell repertoires in cytomegalovirus infection. TCRdb re-derived calls from the reads in MiXCR, one entry per CDR3 protein. Of hundreds of thousands of distinct CDR3 sequences in the sample, roughly 36% are singletons; the top ten hold roughly 18%. These receptors' antigens are unknown. The material was cultured PBMCs, obtained from culture after CMV antigen stimulation. The receptors derive from a human donor in good health (CMV status not recorded). Some clones in this sample may be carry-over from other donors' samples.

The chain links TRBV7-9 to TRBJ2-7; the D gene is possibly TRBD2 (6 bases). Trimming cost V 5 bases and J 4 bases, with 21 bases left between them. CDR1 SEHNR and CDR2 FQNEAQ come from the germline V gene (reference sequence). CDR3 size: 16 residues. The chain's CDR3 is CASSPLGGGAEYEQYF. The CDR3 DNA is TGTGCCAGCAGCCCCTTGGGGGGAGGAGCGGAATACGAGCAGTACTTC.

This clonotype was recorded at least ten times. V is TRBV6-1 and J is TRBJ2-3, with a possible D match to TRBD1 (6 bases). Trimming cost V 7 bases and J 3 bases, with 14 bases left between them. The CDR3 runs to 14 residues. CDR1 MNHNS and CDR2 SASEGT come from the germline V gene. CDR3 nucleotide sequence: TGTGCCAGCACGGAACTGGGGGCGACAGATACGCAGTATTTT. Amino acids: CASTELGATDTQYF.

The chain recombines TRBV11-1 with TRBJ2-2; D gene ambiguous. V lost 6 bases to trimming and J lost 3 bases, with 5 bases between them. CDR3 length: 12 amino acids. Germline V gene sequence: CDR1 SGHAT, CDR2 FQDESV (reference sequence). In DNA form, the CDR3 reads TGTGCCAGCAGACGCGACACCGGGGAGCTGTTTTTT. It encodes CASRRDTGELFF.

This rearrangement joins TRBV7-9 to TRBJ2-7; the match to TRBD1 covers 11 bases. V shed 3 bases and J 2 bases; nucleotides not matched to a gene: 3. CDR1 and CDR2 from the germline V gene are SEHNR and FQNEAQ (reference sequence). The length of the CDR3 is 15 residues. CDR3 loop: CASSFGQGATYEQYF. CDR3 nucleotides: TGTGCCAGCAGCTTTGGACAGGGGGCGACCTACGAGCAGTACTTC.

The chain recombines TRBV27 with TRBJ1-5; weak D call: TRBD1 (5 bases). The CDR3 is 16 amino acids. The V and J ends lost 1 base and 4 bases respectively, with 14 bases between them. Germline CDR1 is MNHEY and CDR2 is SMNVEV (reference sequence). CDR3 sequence reads: CASSLWGGIVNQPQHF. In DNA, the CDR3 is TGTGCCAGCAGTTTATGGGGGGGTATAGTTAATCAGCCCCAGCATTTT.

This clonotype was recorded a few times. This chain connects TRBV11-2 to TRBJ2-7; 8 nucleotides line up with TRBD1. Germline V gene lookup returns CDR1 SGHAT and CDR2 FQNNGV. There are 15 residues in the CDR3. J was trimmed by 1 base and V by 3 bases; bases with no gene match: 5. CDR3 sequence (DNA): TGTGCCAGCAGCTTTCCGACAGGGGAGTCCTACGAGCAGTACTTC. Encoded protein: CASSFPTGESYEQYF.

This clonotype has just a few counts. The chain employs TRBV12-3 or TRBV12-4 and TRBJ1-2; no firm D call. V lost 1 base, J lost 7 bases, and 13 bases lay in between. The CDR3 loop spans 14 amino acids. The CDR3 region has the DNA TGTGCCAGCAGTTTAGATGGCGGCTATGGTGGCTACACCTTC. It specifies CASSLDGGYGGYTF.

The V call is TRBV7-2, the J call TRBJ2-3, with 11 bases lining up with TRBD1. This CDR3 contains 13 residues. Trimming took 6 bases from V and 5 from J; bases not matched to a gene: 1. Germline-derived CDR1 and CDR2 are SGHTA and FQGNSA. CDR3 sequence (DNA): TGTGCCAGCAGGGGACAGGGGGTAGATACGCAGTATTTT. It translates to CASRGQGVDTQYF.

This chain uses TRBV12-3 or TRBV12-4 with TRBJ2-7; either TRBD1 or TRBD2 may supply D (5 bases each). The CDR3 is made up of 16 amino acids. V dropped 1 base and J dropped 1 base, with 14 bases sitting between them. The CDR3 loop is CASSLGWDGASYEQYF. Written as DNA, the CDR3 is TGTGCCAGCAGTTTAGGTTGGGACGGTGCATCCTACGAGCAGTACTTC.

The rearrangement uses TRBV20-1 and TRBJ1-6; D might be TRBD1 (6 bases). Trimming stripped 3 bases from V and 7 bases from J, with 16 bases between. The CDR3 consists of 15 residues. Germline V CDR1 and CDR2: DFQATT, SNEGSKA (reference sequence). The CDR3 nucleotides read TGCAGTGCTAGGGTAAACAGGGACTACAATTCACCCCTCCACTTT. The encoded protein is CSARVNRDYNSPLHF.

The sample holds a few counts of this clonotype. J is TRBJ1-2 and V is TRBV6-6; 7 bases agree with TRBD1. CDR1 is MNHNY, CDR2 SVGAGI, per germline (reference sequence). J was trimmed by 2 bases and V by 5 bases; bases with no gene match: 11. The CDR3 has 16 residues. The CDR3 region has the DNA TGTGCCAGCAGTAACTATGGGGGAGGGGGCAACTATGGCTACACCTTC. This gives the protein CASSNYGGGGNYGYTF.

This clonotype was recorded a few times. The rearrangement uses TRBV20-1 and TRBJ2-1; the match to TRBD2 covers 11 bases. The CDR3 is 15 residues long. V was pared by 4 bases and J by 3 bases, with 5 bases of the junction left unmatched. Germline CDR1 is DFQATT and CDR2 is SNEGSKA (reference sequence). This chain's CDR3 is CSATTTSGGYNEQFF. DNA of the CDR3: TGCAGTGCTACCACAACTAGCGGGGGCTACAATGAGCAGTTCTTC.

This chain uses TRBV6-5 with TRBJ1-1, with 9 nucleotides matching TRBD1. This CDR3 has 14 amino acids. V dropped 7 bases and J dropped 6; count of bases not matched to a gene: 9. The V gene's germline CDR1 is MNHEY and CDR2 SVGAGI. CDR3 sequence: CASTSERTGAEAFF. For the CDR3, the DNA is TGTGCCAGCACCTCAGAAAGGACAGGGGCTGAAGCTTTCTTT.

This clonotype has only a few counts. This chain uses TRBV4-1 with TRBJ2-7; D is undetermined. This CDR3 has 16 residues. The V end lost 0 bases, the J end lost 12 bases, and 24 bases lay between the germline ends. Germline CDR1 MGHRA, CDR2 YSYEKL. The DNA for the CDR3 is TGCGCCAGCAGCCAAGATCCGATGATACGAGGAGAGAAGAGGTACTTC. It codes for CASSQDPMIRGEKRYF.

The V and J genes are TRBV12-3 or TRBV12-4 and TRBJ2-2, with 8 bases aligning to TRBD1. The CDR3 totals 16 residues. V shed 7 bases and J 5 bases; nucleotides not matched to a gene: 12. For the CDR3, the DNA is TGTGCCAGCAACACACAACAGGGGGTGGGGACCGGGGAGCTGTTTTTT. Amino acid sequence: CASNTQQGVGTGELFF.

J is TRBJ2-1 and V is TRBV7-6, with TRBD2 matching 10 bases. Germline loops: CDR1 SGHVS, CDR2 FNYEAQ. The CDR3 runs to 16 residues. J lost 6 bases, V lost 3 bases, and 8 bases had no gene match. As DNA, the CDR3 is TGTGCCAGCAGCTTTACGCCCCCTAGCGGGAGCAATGAGCAGTTCTTC. Encoded protein: CASSFTPPSGSNEQFF.

This clonotype was seen a handful of times. The rearrangement uses TRBV4-1 and TRBJ2-2, with unresolved D. Trimming took off 2 bases at V and 3 bases at J, with 7 bases between the two ends. The CDR3 consists of 14 residues. The V gene's germline CDR1 is MGHRA and CDR2 YSYEKL. CDR3 loop: CASSQLGHTGELFF. CDR3 sequence (DNA): TGCGCCAGCAGCCAATTAGGGCACACCGGGGAGCTGTTTTTT.

This clonotype was observed many times. The rearrangement uses TRBV7-2 and TRBJ1-5, with D hard to call. V lost 0 bases and J lost 3, with 9 bases in between. Germline values: CDR1 SGHTA, CDR2 FQGNSA. The CDR3 has 15 residues. CDR3 protein: CASSLALSPNQPQHF. The CDR3 DNA reads TGTGCCAGCAGCTTAGCCCTTTCCCCCAATCAGCCCCAGCATTTT.

The J gene is TRBJ2-1, the V gene TRBV2; D is undetermined. This CDR3 has 12 amino acids. V shed 3 bases and J shed 9 bases, with 9 bases lying between them. The germline gives CDR1 SNHLY, CDR2 FYNNEI. CDR3 in DNA: TGTGCCAGCAGTGACCACAGAATTGAGCAGTTCTTC. Its translation is CASSDHRIEQFF.

The chain couples TRBV28 to TRBJ2-3, with 9 bases matching TRBD2. Looked up from germline, CDR1 is MDHEN and CDR2 is SYDVKM. V shed 6 bases, J shed 2 bases, and the junction held 9 bases outside the gene matches. This CDR3 has 16 residues. The CDR3 DNA is TGTGCCAGCAGCCCACCTAGCGGGGAAACCACAGATACGCAGTATTTT. Protein: CASSPPSGETTDTQYF.

CDR3 protein: CASSDRPISPGTDTQYF. Here the CDR3 DNA reads TGTGCCAGCAGTGATCGCCCGATTTCGCCGGGGACAGATACGCAGTATTTT. The chain is built from TRBV6-5 and TRBJ2-3, with D possibly matching TRBD2 (5 bases). The CDR3 spans 17 residues. CDR1 is MNHEY, CDR2 SVGAGI, per germline. Trimming took off 5 bases at V and 3 bases at J, with 21 bases between the two ends.

This clonotype has more than one count but fewer than ten. This chain connects TRBV6-6 to TRBJ1-4; D gene unclear. The CDR3 runs to 14 residues. Trimming took off 3 bases at V and 6 bases at J, with 11 bases between the two ends. CDR1 and CDR2 (germline): MNHNY, SVGAGI (reference sequence). The CDR3 region has the DNA TGTGCCAGCAGTTATCCTGGGCAGGATGAAAAACTGTTTTTT. Its translation is CASSYPGQDEKLFF.

The sample holds a few counts of this clonotype. The chain joins TRBV12-3 or TRBV12-4 to TRBJ2-5; D unclear. This CDR3 has 16 residues. V lost 2 bases to trimming and J lost 0 bases, with 13 bases between them. In nucleotides, the CDR3 is TGTGCCAGCAGTTTATGGCCCCCGGGCAACCAAGAGACCCAGTACTTC. It yields the protein CASSLWPPGNQETQYF.

This rearrangement joins TRBV27 to TRBJ1-4; D gene uncertain. The V gene's germline CDR1 is MNHEY and CDR2 SMNVEV (reference sequence). V dropped 0 bases and J dropped 1 base, with 21 bases sitting between them. This CDR3 region has 20 residues. The CDR3 nucleotides read TGTGCCAGCAGTTTATCGCGTCCGGGAGCCGGGTATGTAACTAATGAAAAACTGTTTTTT. Amino acids: CASSLSRPGAGYVTNEKLFF.

The chain links TRBV2 to TRBJ1-2, with 8 nucleotides matching TRBD1. Germline CDR1 reads SNHLY; CDR2 reads FYNNEI. V trimming: 5 bases; J trimming: 10 bases; junction bases outside the gene matches: 15. CDR3 length equals 15 residues. DNA of the CDR3: TGTGCCAGCAGTTACGGACAGGGAATGAACGGTGTCTACACCTTC. Encoded protein: CASSYGQGMNGVYTF.

This clonotype was counted a few times. This chain connects TRBV11-2 to TRBJ2-3, with D perhaps matching TRBD1 or TRBD2 (6 bases each). With 5 bases removed from V and 4 bases from J, the gap between germline ends came to 13 bases. The V gene's germline CDR1 is SGHAT and CDR2 FQNNGV. The CDR3 length is 14 residues. The CDR3 DNA is TGTGCCAGCAGCCCAGACAGGAGGGCAGATACGCAGTATTTT. Encoded protein: CASSPDRRADTQYF.

The rearrangement links TRBV5-1 to TRBJ2-1, with D perhaps being TRBD1 or TRBD2 (7 bases each). Trimming removed 4 bases from V and 1 base from J, with 12 bases in between. The CDR3 is made up of 15 amino acids. Germline lookup yields CDR1 SGHRS and CDR2 YFSETQ. DNA of the CDR3: TGCGCCAGCAGCCGGCAGGGGGGGTCCTACAATGAGCAGTTCTTC. Protein sequence: CASSRQGGSYNEQFF.

This sequence joins TRBV7-9 and TRBJ1-2, with TRBD1 matching 9 bases. This CDR3 region has 14 residues. Looked up from germline, CDR1 is SEHNR and CDR2 is FQNEAQ (reference sequence). V was clipped by 4 bases and J by 4 bases; unmatched bases: 4. The CDR3 DNA follows: TGTGCCAGCAGCTGGACAGGGGAACTCTATGGCTACACCTTC. Amino acids: CASSWTGELYGYTF.

This clonotype has only a few counts. The chain has TRBV27 and TRBJ2-3; 14 bases are shared with TRBD2. V shed 5 bases and J 2 bases; nucleotides not matched to a gene: 6. This CDR3 contains 17 residues. Germline V gene data show CDR1 as MNHEY and CDR2 as SMNVEV (reference sequence). As DNA, the CDR3 is TGTGCCAGCAGTCTGAGACTAGCGGGGGGGATCACAGATACGCAGTATTTT. As protein: CASSLRLAGGITDTQYF.

This clonotype was detected many times. This chain joins TRBV7-2 and TRBJ2-5; D may match TRBD1 or TRBD2 (5 bases each). The CDR3 runs 16 residues. CDR1 SGHTA and CDR2 FQGNSA come from the germline V gene. V was shortened by 0 bases and J by 2 bases, with 13 bases between the two germline ends. The CDR3, as DNA: TGTGCCAGCAGCTTAGCGCTCGGGACGACTCAAGAGACCCAGTACTTC. Translating it yields CASSLALGTTQETQYF.